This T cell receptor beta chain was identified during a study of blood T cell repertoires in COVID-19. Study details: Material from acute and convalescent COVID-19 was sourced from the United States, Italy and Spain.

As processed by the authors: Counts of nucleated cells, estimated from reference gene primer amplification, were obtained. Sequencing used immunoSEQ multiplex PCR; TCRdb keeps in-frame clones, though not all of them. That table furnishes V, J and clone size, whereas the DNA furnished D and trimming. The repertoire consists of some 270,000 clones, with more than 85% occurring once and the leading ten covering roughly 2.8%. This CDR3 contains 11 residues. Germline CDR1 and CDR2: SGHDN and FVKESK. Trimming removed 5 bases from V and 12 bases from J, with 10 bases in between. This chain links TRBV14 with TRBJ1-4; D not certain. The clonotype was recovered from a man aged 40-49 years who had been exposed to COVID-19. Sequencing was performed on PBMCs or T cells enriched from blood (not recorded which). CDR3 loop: CASSIGVELFF. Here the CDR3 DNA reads TGTGCCAGCAGCATCGGGGTGGAACTGTTTTTT.